The 14 T cell receptor beta chains below all came from one sample that was sequenced in a study of vaccination effects on CD4 cells after COVID-19. ViraFEST assay sequencing came after antigen-specific CD4+ T cells were expanded with viral peptide pools. Following an approximately 9-day culture, CD4+ T cells were purified. Their antigen targets remain unknown. TCRdb's table, derived via immunoSEQ multiplex PCR, lists solely in-frame clones and lacks some. The sample has roughly 76,000 clones; roughly four fifths are singletons. This material consisted of CD4+ T cells from PBMCs cultured with HCoV-229E spike peptides, taken before COVID-19 vaccination. The receptors originated from a human donor who received a COVID-19 vaccine.

The J gene is TRBJ2-3, the V gene TRBV10-3; the match to TRBD2 covers 11 bases. The CDR3 length is 15 residues. Germline CDR1 is ENHRY and CDR2 is SYGVKD. V trimming: 5 bases; J trimming: 2 bases; junction bases outside the gene matches: 3. Here the CDR3 DNA reads TGTGCCATCAGTCCTAGCGGGGGGTTCACAGATACGCAGTATTTT. Its translation: CAISPSGGFTDTQYF.

The chain uses TRBV4-1 and TRBJ2-1; D perhaps matches TRBD1 (6 bases). CDR3 length: 16 amino acids. The V end lost 2 bases, the J end lost 7 bases, and 18 bases lay between the germline ends. Germline V gives CDR1 MGHRA, CDR2 YSYEKL. CDR3 amino acids: CASSQWVLAGVNEQFF. CDR3 bases: TGCGCCAGCAGCCAATGGGTTTTGGCAGGGGTGAATGAGCAGTTCTTC.

This clone was seen a single time. The J gene is TRBJ1-1, the V gene TRBV5-4; D uncertain. The CDR3 is 14 amino acids. Germline CDR1 is SGHNT and CDR2 is YYREEE (reference sequence). V gave up 4 bases and J gave up 7 bases, with 17 bases separating them. CDR3 DNA: TGTGCCAGCAGCCCCGCCGCAGGCAGGAATGAAGCTTTCTTT. It specifies CASSPAAGRNEAFF.

This sequence joins TRBV4-3 and TRBJ2-7, with 14 bases lining up with TRBD2. Trimming at V came to 4 bases and at J to 0 bases, leaving 8 bases not matched to a gene. The CDR3 runs to 18 residues. CDR1 is LGHNA, CDR2 YSLEER, per germline. The CDR3 region is CASSPRLAGGVSSYEQYV. Written as DNA, the CDR3 is TGCGCCAGCAGCCCAAGACTAGCGGGGGGGGTAAGCTCCTACGAGCAGTACGTC.

This chain joins TRBV7-3 and TRBJ2-5; maybe TRBD2 (5 bases). V was trimmed by 5 bases and J by 0 bases, leaving 7 bases between them. The CDR3 covers 13 residues. The germline CDR1 and CDR2 sequences are SGHTA and FQGTGA. The CDR3 here is CASSVRDQETQYF. The CDR3 DNA is TGTGCCAGCAGCGTGAGGGACCAAGAGACCCAGTACTTC.

This chain uses TRBV10-2 with TRBJ1-2; 7 nucleotides match TRBD1. V was clipped by 0 bases and J by 8 bases; unmatched bases: 6. CDR3 size: 14 residues. Germline V gene lookup returns CDR1 WSHSY and CDR2 SAAADI. This chain's CDR3 is CASSESVTGIGYTF. CDR3 bases: TGCGCCAGCAGTGAGTCCGTGACAGGGATCGGCTACACCTTC.

This chain connects TRBV9 to TRBJ2-7, with a weak D call TRBD2 (7 bases). The CDR3 contains 14 residues. Germline V gene sequence: CDR1 SGDLS, CDR2 YYNGEE. The germline V and J ends were trimmed by 4 bases and 4 bases, with 15 bases remaining between them. The CDR3 bases are TGTGCCAGCAGCCCAGGCGGGGGCTCTTACGAGCAGTACGTC. This encodes CASSPGGGSYEQYV.

Concerning this clone itself: This sample includes further DNA sequences coding for the same CDR3. V is TRBV4-1 and J is TRBJ2-1, with a possible D match to TRBD1 (6 bases). CDR3 length: 15 amino acids. Germline V gene data show CDR1 as MGHRA and CDR2 as YSYEKL. The V end lost 3 bases, the J end lost 0 bases, and 9 bases lay between the germline ends. CDR3 nucleotides: TGCGCCAGCAGCCAGGACAGAGACTCCTACAATGAGCAGTTCTTC. Protein product: CASSQDRDSYNEQFF.

The rearrangement joins TRBV28 to TRBJ2-7; 8 bases align to TRBD1. The length of the CDR3 is 13 residues. The V segment lost 6 bases and the J segment 5 bases; nucleotides outside the gene matches: 6. Germline V CDR1 and CDR2: MDHEN, SYDVKM. The chain's CDR3 is CASSSPGGNEQYV. CDR3 nucleotide sequence: TGTGCCAGCAGCTCACCAGGGGGCAACGAGCAGTACGTC.

This sequence joins TRBV12-3 or TRBV12-4 and TRBJ2-5; 7 positions agree with TRBD2. V lost 3 bases, J lost 7 bases, and 5 bases stayed unmatched. This CDR3 is 13 amino acids long. CDR3 region: CASSLVGEGTQYF. The CDR3 bases are TGTGCCAGCAGTTTGGTCGGGGAGGGGACCCAGTACTTC.

The chain combines TRBV25-1 with TRBJ2-5; TRBD2 matches 14 bases. Germline CDR1 reads MGHDK; CDR2 reads SYGVNS. This CDR3 is 16 amino acids long. Unmatched junction bases numbered 5, after V lost 3 bases and J lost 5 bases. CDR3 coding DNA: TGTGCCAGCAGTGATACCAGACTAGCGGGGGGGGAGACCCAGTACTTC. This codes for CASSDTRLAGGETQYF. Combining the CDR3 with reference TRBV25-1 and TRBJ2-5 gives the whole variable domain EADIYQTPRYLVIGTGKKITLECSQTMGHDKMYWYQQDPGMELHLIHYSYGVNSTEKGDLSSESTVSRIRTEHFPLTLESARPSHTSQYLCASSDTRLAGGETQYFGPGTRLLVL.

The rearrangement uses TRBV15 and TRBJ2-1; D gene uncertain. The germline gives CDR1 LNHNV, CDR2 YYDKDF (reference sequence). The CDR3 spans 16 residues. V shed 1 base and J shed 8 bases, with 18 bases lying between them. The chain's CDR3 is CATSRVTGDTSDEQFF. In DNA, the CDR3 is TGTGCCACCAGCAGAGTTACGGGCGACACAAGCGATGAGCAGTTCTTC.

CDR3 nucleotide sequence: TGTGCCAGCAGTGACAGGGGTCAAACAGAAGCTTTCTTT. Encoded protein: CASSDRGQTEAFF. The rearrangement joins TRBV6-1 to TRBJ1-1; perhaps TRBD1 as D (6 bases). The CDR3 length is 13 residues. V was trimmed by 3 bases and J by 8 bases, leaving 13 bases between them. Germline loops: CDR1 MNHNS, CDR2 SASEGT.

This chain joins TRBV4-1 and TRBJ1-3; a possible D gene is TRBD1 (6 bases). Germline assignment: CDR1 MGHRA and CDR2 YSYEKL. The V and J ends lost 6 bases and 2 bases respectively, with 14 bases between them. CDR3 length: 15 amino acids. Here the CDR3 DNA reads TGCGCCAGCAGAGGACAGATCGGTACTGGAAACACCATATATTTT. It codes for CASRGQIGTGNTIYF.